This record covers a single T cell receptor (beta chain). The target antigen is unknown. This sample is drawn from a study of T cell responses to AZD1222 COVID-19 vaccine. Study-wide points: Females made up more of the donors, who were largely white British, and clonal diversity may have come out too low.

CDR3 length equals 14 residues. Germline V CDR1 and CDR2: KGHSH, LQKENI. The V and J ends lost 2 bases and 5 bases respectively, with 13 bases between them. Method: immunoSEQ multiplex PCR; TCRdb's copy keeps in-frame clones and lacks some. The sample includes some 200,000 clones, more than 70% of them seen just once. The sample was peripheral blood, taken 28 days after the second AZD1222 dose. V gene TRBV18 combines with J gene TRBJ2-7; D not certain. The receptor was derived from an adult who received the AZD1222 COVID-19 vaccine. CDR3 loop: CASSPFQAGDEQYF. In DNA form, the CDR3 reads TGTGCCAGCTCACCATTTCAGGCTGGGGACGAGCAGTACTTC. Based on the CDR3 plus reference TRBV18 and TRBJ2-7, the full variable domain is NAGVMQNPRHLVRRRGQEARLRCSPMKGHSHVYWYRQLPEEGLKFMVYLQKENIIDESGMPKERFSAEFPKEGPSILRIQQVVRGDSAAYFCASSPFQAGDEQYFGPGTRLTVT.